This T cell receptor (beta chain) was sequenced during a study of monozygotic twins with inflammatory bowel disease. Collection yielded approximately 2.5 ml of blood per donor. TCRdb re-called the 5' RACE reads, yielding one record per CDR3 amino acid sequence without DNA. Recorded for this sample: around 410,000 distinct CDR3 sequences. CDR3 length: 15 amino acids. The germline CDR1 and CDR2 sequences are LGHDT and YNNKEL (reference sequence). The chain has TRBV3-1 and TRBJ2-6; TCRdb lists TRBD1, though no DNA is available to test this call. The sequence derives from a human donor with ulcerative colitis or Crohn's disease, or a healthy co-twin of an affected twin (not recorded which). Sample: blood. The CDR3 here is CASSPGPSGANVLTF.